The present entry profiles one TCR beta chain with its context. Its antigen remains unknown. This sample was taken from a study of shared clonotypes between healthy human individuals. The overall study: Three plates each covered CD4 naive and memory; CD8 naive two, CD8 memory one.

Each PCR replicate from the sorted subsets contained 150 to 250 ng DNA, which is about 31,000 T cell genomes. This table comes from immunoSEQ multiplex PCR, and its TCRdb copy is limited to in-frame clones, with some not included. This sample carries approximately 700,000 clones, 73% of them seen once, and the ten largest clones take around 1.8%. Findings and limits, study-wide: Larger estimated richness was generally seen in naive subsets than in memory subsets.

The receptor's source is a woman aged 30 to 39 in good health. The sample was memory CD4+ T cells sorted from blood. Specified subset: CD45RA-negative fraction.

In DNA, the CDR3 is TGTGCCAGTAGTACCCGACAGGACCCAACCCTCTACAATGAGCAGTTCTTC. It yields the protein CASSTRQDPTLYNEQFF. The rearrangement joins TRBV19 to TRBJ2-1; D might be TRBD1 (6 bases). The V end was cut by 4 bases, the J end by 3 bases, with 19 bases between. The germline V gene encodes CDR1 LNHDA and CDR2 SQIVND (reference sequence). CDR3 length: 17 amino acids. Drawing the rest from reference TRBV19 and TRBJ2-1, the complete variable domain is DGGITQSPKYLFRKEGQNVTLSCEQNLNHDAMYWYRQDPGQGLRLIYYSQIVNDFQKGDIAEGYSVSREKKESFPLTVTSAQKNPTAFYLCASSTRQDPTLYNEQFFGPGTRLTVL.